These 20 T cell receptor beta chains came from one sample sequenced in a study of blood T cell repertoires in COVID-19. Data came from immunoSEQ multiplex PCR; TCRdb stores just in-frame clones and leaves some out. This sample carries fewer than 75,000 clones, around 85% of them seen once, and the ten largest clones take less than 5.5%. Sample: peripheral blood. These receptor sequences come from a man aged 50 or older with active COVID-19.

Here the CDR3 reads CASSRDRGPSYEQYF. For the CDR3, the DNA is TGTGCCAGCAGCCGGGACAGGGGGCCGTCCTACGAGCAGTACTTC. This sequence joins TRBV7-2 and TRBJ2-7; 12 bases map to TRBD1. After removal of 5 bases from V and 1 base from J, the junction contained 3 bases not matched to a gene. The CDR3 is 15 amino acids. Germline CDR1 is SGHTA and CDR2 is FQGNSA.

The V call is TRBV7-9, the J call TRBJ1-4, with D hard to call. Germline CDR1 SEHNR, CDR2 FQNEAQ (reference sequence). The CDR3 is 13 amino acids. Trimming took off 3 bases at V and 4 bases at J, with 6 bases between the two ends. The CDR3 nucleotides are TGTGCCAGCAGCTTTTACGGTAATGAAAAACTGTTTTTT. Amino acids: CASSFYGNEKLFF. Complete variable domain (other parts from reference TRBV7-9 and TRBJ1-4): DTGVSQNPRHKITKRGQNVTFRCDPISEHNRLYWYRQTLGQGPEFLTYFQNEAQLEKSRLLSDRFSAERPKGSFSTLEIQRTEQGDSAMYLCASSFYGNEKLFFGSGTQLSVL.

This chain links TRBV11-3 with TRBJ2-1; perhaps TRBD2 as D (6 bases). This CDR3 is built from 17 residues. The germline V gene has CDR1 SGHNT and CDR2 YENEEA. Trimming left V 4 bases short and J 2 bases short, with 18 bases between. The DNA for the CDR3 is TGTGCCAGCAGCTACTGGGGGTCGACGGGGGCCTACAATGAGCAGTTCTTC. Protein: CASSYWGSTGAYNEQFF.

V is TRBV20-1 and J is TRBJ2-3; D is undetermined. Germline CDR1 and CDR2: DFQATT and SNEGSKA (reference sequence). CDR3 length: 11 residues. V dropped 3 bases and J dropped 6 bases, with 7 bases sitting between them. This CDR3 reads CSASHRDTQYF. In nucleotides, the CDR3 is TGCAGTGCTAGCCATCGGGATACGCAGTATTTT.

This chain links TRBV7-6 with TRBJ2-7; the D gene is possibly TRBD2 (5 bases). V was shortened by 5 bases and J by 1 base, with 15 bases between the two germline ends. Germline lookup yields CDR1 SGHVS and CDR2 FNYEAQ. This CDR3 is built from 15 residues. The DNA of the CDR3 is TGTGCCAGCAGCCCCGGATTCGGGGTGTCCTACGAGCAGTACTTC. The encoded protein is CASSPGFGVSYEQYF.

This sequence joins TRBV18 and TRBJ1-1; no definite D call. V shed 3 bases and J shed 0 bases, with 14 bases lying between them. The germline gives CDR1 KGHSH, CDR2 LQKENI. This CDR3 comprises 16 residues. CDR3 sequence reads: CASSPRDSYMNTEAFF. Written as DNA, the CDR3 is TGTGCCAGCTCACCTCGGGATTCATACATGAACACTGAAGCTTTCTTT.

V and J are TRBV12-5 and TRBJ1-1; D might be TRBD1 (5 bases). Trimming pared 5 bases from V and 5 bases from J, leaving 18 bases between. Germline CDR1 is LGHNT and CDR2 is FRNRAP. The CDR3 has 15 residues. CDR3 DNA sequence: TGTGCTAGTGGTCCCCTGGATGGGCGGGGGACTGAAGCTTTCTTT. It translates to CASGPLDGRGTEAFF.

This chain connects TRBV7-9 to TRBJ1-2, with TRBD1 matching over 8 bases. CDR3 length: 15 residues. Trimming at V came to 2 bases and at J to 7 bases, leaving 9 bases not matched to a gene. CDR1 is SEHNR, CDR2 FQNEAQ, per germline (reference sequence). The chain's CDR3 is CASSLNGQGGSGYTF. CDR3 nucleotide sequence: TGTGCCAGCAGCTTAAACGGACAGGGTGGTAGTGGCTACACCTTC.

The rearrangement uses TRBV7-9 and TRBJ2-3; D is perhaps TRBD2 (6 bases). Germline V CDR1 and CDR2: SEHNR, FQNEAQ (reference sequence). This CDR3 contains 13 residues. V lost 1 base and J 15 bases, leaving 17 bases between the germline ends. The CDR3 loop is CASSLDGWGTPYF. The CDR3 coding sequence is TGTGCCAGCAGCTTAGATGGTTGGGGGACTCCATATTTT. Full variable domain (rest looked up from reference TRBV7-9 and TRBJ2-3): DTGVSQNPRHKITKRGQNVTFRCDPISEHNRLYWYRQTLGQGPEFLTYFQNEAQLEKSRLLSDRFSAERPKGSFSTLEIQRTEQGDSAMYLCASSLDGWGTPYFGPGTRLTVL.

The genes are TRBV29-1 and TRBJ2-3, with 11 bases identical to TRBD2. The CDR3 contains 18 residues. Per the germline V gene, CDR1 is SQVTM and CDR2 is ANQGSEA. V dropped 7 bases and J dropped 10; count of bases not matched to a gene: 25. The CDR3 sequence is CSAQQRGTGLAGGRSQYF. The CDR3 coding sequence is TGCAGCGCCCAACAGCGGGGGACCGGCTTAGCGGGAGGGCGTTCGCAGTATTTT.

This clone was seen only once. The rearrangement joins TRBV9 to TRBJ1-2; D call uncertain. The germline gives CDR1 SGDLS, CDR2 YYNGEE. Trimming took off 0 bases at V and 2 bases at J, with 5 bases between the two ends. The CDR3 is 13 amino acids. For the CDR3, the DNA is TGTGCCAGCAGCGTAGTCGGGAACTATGGCTACACCTTC. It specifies CASSVVGNYGYTF.

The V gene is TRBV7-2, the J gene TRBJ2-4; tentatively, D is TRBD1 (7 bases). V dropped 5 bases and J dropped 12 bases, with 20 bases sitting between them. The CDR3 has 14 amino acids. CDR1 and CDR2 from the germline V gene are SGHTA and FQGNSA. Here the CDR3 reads CASSDAGQPFGQYF. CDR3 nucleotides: TGTGCCAGCAGCGACGCGGGACAGCCTTTCGGTCAGTACTTC.

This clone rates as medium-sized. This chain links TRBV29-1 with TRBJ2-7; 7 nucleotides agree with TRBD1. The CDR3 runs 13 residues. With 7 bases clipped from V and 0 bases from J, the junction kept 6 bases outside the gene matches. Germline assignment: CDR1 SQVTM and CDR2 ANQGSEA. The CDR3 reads CSATGANSYEQYF. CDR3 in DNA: TGCAGCGCCACAGGGGCGAACTCCTACGAGCAGTACTTC.

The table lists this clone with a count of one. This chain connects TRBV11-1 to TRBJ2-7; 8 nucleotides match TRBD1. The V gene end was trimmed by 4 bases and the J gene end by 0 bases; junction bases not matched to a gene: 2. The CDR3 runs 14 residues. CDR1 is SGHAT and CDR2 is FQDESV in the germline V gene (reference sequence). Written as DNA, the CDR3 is TGTGCCAGCAGCTGGACAGGGCTCTCCTACGAGCAGTACTTC. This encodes CASSWTGLSYEQYF.

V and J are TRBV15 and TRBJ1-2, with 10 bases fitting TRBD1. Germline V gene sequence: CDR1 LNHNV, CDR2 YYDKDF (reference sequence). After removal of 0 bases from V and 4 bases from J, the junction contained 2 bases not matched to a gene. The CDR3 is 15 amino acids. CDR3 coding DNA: TGTGCCACCAGCAGAGAAAGGACAGGGGGCTATGGCTACACCTTC. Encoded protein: CATSRERTGGYGYTF.

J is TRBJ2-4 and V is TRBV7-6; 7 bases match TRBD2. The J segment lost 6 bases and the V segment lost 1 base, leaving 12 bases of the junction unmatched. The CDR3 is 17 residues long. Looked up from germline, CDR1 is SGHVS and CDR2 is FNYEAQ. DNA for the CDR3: TGTGCCAGCAGCTTAGGGCCGCGAGGGAGGGCAACAAACATTCAGTACTTC. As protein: CASSLGPRGRATNIQYF. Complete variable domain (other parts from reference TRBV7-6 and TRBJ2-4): GAGVSQSPRYKVTKRGQDVALRCDPISGHVSLYWYRQALGQGPEFLTYFNYEAQQDKSGLPNDRFSAERPEGSISTLTIQRTEQRDSAMYRCASSLGPRGRATNIQYFGAGTRLSVL.

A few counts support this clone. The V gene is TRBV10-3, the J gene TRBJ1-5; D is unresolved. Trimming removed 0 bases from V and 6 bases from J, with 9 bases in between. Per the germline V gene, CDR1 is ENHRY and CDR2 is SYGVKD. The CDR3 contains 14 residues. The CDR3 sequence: CAISESRGGQPQHF. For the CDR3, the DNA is TGTGCCATCAGTGAGTCTAGAGGCGGTCAGCCCCAGCATTTT.

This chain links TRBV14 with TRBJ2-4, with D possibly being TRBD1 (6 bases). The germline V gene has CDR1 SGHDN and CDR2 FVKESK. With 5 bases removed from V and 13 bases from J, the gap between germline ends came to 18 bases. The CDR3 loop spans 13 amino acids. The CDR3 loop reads CASSLGTGWFQYF. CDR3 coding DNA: TGTGCCAGCAGCTTGGGAACAGGGTGGTTCCAGTACTTC.

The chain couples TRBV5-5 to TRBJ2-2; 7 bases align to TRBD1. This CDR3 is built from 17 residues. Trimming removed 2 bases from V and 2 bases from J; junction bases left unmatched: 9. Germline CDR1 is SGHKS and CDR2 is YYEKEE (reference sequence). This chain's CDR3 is CASSFRVGTDNTGELFF. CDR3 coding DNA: TGTGCCAGCAGCTTCAGAGTCGGGACAGATAACACCGGGGAGCTGTTTTTT.

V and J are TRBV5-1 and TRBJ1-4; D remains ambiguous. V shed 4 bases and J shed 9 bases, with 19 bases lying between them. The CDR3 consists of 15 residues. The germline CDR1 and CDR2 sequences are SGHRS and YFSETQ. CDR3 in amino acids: CASSDAGGDLKKLFF. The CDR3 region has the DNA TGCGCCAGCAGCGACGCCGGAGGCGACCTGAAAAAACTGTTTTTT.